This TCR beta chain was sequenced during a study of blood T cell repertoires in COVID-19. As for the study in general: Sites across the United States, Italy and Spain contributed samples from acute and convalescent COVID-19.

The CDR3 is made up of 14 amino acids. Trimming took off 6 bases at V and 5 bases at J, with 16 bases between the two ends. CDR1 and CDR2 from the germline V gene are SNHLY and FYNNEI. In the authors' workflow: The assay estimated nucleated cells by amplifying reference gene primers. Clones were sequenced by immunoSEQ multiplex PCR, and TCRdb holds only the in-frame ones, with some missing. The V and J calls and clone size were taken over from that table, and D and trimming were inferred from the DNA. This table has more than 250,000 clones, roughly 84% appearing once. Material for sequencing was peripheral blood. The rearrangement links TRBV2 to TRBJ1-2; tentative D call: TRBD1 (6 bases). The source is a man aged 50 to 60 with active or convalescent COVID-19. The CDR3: CASRPAGQIYGYTF. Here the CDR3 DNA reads TGTGCCAGCAGGCCCGCCGGACAGATATATGGCTACACCTTC.